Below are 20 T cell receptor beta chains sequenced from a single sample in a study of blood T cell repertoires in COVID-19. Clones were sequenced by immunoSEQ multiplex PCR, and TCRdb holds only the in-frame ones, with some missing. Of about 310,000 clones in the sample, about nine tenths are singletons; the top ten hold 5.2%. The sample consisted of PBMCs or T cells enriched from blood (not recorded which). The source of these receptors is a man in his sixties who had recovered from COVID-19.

The CDR3 sequence: CASSSATSGRYEQYF. In DNA form, the CDR3 reads TGTGCCAGCAGCTCCGCGACTAGCGGGAGGTACGAGCAGTACTTC. This chain joins TRBV5-4 and TRBJ2-7; 13 bases agree with TRBD2. CDR1 SGHNT and CDR2 YYREEE come from the germline V gene (reference sequence). Trimming at V came to 3 bases and at J to 4 bases, leaving 4 bases not matched to a gene. The CDR3 spans 15 residues.

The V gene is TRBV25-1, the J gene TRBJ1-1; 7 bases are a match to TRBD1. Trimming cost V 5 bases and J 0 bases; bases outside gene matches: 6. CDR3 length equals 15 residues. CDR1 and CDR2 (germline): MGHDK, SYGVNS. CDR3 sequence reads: CASSSPTGMNTEAFF. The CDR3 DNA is TGTGCCAGCAGTTCCCCGACAGGGATGAACACTGAAGCTTTCTTT. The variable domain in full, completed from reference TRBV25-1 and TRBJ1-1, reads EADIYQTPRYLVIGTGKKITLECSQTMGHDKMYWYQQDPGMELHLIHYSYGVNSTEKGDLSSESTVSRIRTEHFPLTLESARPSHTSQYLCASSSPTGMNTEAFFGQGTRLTVV.

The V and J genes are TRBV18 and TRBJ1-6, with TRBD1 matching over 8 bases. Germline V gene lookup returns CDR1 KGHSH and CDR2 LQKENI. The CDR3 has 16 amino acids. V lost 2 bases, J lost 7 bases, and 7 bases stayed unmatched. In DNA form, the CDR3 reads TGTGCCAGCTCACCAGACAGGACAGGGCCCAATTCACCCCTCCACTTT. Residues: CASSPDRTGPNSPLHF.

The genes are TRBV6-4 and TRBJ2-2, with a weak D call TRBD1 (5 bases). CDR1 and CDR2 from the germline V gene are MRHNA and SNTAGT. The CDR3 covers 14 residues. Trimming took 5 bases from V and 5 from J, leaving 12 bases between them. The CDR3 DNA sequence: TGTGCCAGCAGTATCCAGGGTAGAACCGGGGAGCTGTTTTTT. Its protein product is CASSIQGRTGELFF.

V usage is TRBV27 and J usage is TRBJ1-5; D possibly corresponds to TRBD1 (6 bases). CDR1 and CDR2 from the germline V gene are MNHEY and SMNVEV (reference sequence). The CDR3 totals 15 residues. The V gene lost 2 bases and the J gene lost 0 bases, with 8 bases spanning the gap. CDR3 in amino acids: CASSLTGYSNQPQHF. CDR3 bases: TGTGCCAGCAGTTTAACAGGGTATAGCAATCAGCCCCAGCATTTT.

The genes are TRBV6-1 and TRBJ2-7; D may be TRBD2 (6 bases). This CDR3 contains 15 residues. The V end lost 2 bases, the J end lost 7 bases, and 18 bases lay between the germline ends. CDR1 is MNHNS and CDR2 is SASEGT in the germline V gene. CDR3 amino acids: CASSELWRGSKEQYF. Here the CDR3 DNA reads TGTGCCAGCAGTGAACTCTGGAGGGGTTCAAAGGAGCAGTACTTC.

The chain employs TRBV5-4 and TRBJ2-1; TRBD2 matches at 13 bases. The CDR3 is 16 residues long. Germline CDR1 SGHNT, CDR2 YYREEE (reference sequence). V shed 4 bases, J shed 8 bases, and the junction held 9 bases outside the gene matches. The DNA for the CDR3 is TGTGCCAGCAGCCCTGGGACTAGCGGGACCTCTGATGAGCAGTTCTTC. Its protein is CASSPGTSGTSDEQFF.

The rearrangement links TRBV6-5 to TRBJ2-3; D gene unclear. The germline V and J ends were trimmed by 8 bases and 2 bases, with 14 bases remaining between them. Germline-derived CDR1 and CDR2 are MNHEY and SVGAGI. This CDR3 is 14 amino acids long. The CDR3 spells CASALRRFTDTQYF. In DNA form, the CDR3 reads TGTGCCAGCGCCTTGAGGAGATTCACAGATACGCAGTATTTT.

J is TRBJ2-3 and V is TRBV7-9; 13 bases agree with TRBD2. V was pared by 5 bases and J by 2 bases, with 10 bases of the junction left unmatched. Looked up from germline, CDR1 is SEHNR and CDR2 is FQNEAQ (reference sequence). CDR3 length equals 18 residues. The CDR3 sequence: CASSAPRLAGGNTDTQYF. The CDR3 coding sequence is TGTGCCAGCAGCGCACCACGACTAGCGGGAGGTAACACAGATACGCAGTATTTT.

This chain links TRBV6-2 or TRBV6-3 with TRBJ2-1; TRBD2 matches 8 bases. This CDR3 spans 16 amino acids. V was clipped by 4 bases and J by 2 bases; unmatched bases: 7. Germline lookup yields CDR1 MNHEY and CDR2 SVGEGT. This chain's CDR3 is CASSSVGLATYNEQFF. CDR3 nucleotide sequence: TGTGCCAGCAGTTCGGTAGGACTAGCCACCTACAATGAGCAGTTCTTC.

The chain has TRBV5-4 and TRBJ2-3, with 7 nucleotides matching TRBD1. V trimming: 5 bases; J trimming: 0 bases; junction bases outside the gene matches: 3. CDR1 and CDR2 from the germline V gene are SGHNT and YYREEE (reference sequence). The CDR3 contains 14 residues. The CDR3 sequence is CASSTGQSTDTQYF. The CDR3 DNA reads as TGTGCCAGCAGTACGGGACAGAGCACAGATACGCAGTATTTT.

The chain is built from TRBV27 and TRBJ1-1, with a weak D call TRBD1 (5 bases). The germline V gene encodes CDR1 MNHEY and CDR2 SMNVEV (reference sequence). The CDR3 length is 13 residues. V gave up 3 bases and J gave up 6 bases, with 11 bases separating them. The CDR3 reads CASSFPGGAEAFF. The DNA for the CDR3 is TGTGCCAGCAGTTTCCCGGGAGGGGCTGAAGCTTTCTTT.

CDR3 residues: CASSPSGQDYGYTF. For the CDR3, the DNA is TGTGCCAGCTCACCGTCGGGACAAGACTATGGCTACACCTTC. This sequence joins TRBV18 and TRBJ1-2; a weak D match, TRBD1 (6 bases). The CDR3 has 14 amino acids. The germline V gene has CDR1 KGHSH and CDR2 LQKENI. V was clipped by 3 bases and J by 3 bases, with 11 bases between them.

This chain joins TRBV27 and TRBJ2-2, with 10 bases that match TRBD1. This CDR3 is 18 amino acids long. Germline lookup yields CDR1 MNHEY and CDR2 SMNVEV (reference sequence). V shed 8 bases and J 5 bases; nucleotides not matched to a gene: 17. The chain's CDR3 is CASCSGARTGGFTGELFF. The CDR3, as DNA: TGTGCCAGCTGCTCAGGAGCCAGGACAGGGGGTTTTACCGGGGAGCTGTTTTTT.

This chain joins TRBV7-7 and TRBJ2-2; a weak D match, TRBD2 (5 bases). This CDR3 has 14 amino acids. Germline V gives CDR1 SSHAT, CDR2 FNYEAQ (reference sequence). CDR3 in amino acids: CAARGGSNTGELFF. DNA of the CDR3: TGTGCTGCCCGTGGAGGTTCGAACACCGGGGAGCTGTTTTTT. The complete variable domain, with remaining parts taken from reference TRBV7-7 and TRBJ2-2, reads GAGVSQSPRYKVTKRGQDVTLRCDPISSHATLYWYQQALGQGPEFLTYFNYEAQPDKSGLPSDRFSAERPEGSISTLTIQRTEQRDSAMYRCAARGGSNTGELFFGEGSRLTVL.

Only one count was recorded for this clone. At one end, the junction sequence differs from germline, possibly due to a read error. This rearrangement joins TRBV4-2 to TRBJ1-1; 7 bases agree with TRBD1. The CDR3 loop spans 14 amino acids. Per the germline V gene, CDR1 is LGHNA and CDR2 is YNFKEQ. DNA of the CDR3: TGTGTCAGCAGCCAGATAGGGACAGTGATTGAAGCTTTCTTT. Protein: CVSSQIGTVIEAFF.

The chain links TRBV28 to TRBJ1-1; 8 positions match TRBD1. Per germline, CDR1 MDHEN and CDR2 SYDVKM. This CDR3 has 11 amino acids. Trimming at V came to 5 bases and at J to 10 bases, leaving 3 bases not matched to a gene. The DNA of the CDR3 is TGTGCCAGCAGTCTTGGACAGGGAGCTTTCTTT. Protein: CASSLGQGAFF.

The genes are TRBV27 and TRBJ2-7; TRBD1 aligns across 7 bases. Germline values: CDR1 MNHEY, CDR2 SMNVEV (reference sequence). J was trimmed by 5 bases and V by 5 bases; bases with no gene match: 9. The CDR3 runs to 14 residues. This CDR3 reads CASSPTGALDEQYF. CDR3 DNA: TGTGCCAGCAGTCCAACAGGGGCCCTAGACGAGCAGTACTTC.

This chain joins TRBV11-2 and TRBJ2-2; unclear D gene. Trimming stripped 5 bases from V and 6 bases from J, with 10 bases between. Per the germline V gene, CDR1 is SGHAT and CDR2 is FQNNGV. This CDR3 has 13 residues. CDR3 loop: CASSPNRAGELFF. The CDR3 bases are TGTGCCAGCAGCCCTAATCGGGCCGGGGAGCTGTTTTTT.

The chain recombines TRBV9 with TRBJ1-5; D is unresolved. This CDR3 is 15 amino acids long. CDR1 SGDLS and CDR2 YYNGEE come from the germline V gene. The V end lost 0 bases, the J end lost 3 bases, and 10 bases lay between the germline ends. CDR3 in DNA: TGTGCCAGCAGCGTAGGGGAGACGGCCAATCAGCCCCAGCATTTT. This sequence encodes CASSVGETANQPQHF.